Each of the 22 T cell receptor beta chains below was sequenced from the same sample in a study of early T cells in non-severe SARS-CoV-2 infection. MiXCR, run by TCRdb on the 5' RACE reads, gives a single entry per CDR3 protein. Of about 110,000 distinct CDR3 sequences listed, around an eighth were seen once; the top ten hold about 3.8%. Sequenced here: whole blood, sampled at baseline. These receptors were collected from an adult who was a healthcare worker with PCR-confirmed SARS-CoV-2 infection or an uninfected control (not recorded which).

This clonotype was detected a few times. This chain connects TRBV3-1 to TRBJ2-7, with D possibly matching TRBD2 (5 bases). The CDR3 totals 12 residues. The V end lost 1 base, the J end lost 6 bases, and 7 bases lay between the germline ends. Germline values: CDR1 LGHDT, CDR2 YNNKEL (reference sequence). CDR3 loop: CASSQVGSEQYF. The CDR3 DNA sequence: TGTGCCAGCAGCCAAGTTGGGAGCGAGCAGTACTTC.

CDR3 in DNA: TGCAGCGCCCTGGACAGGGATCTTAACTATGGCTACACCTTC. Protein product: CSALDRDLNYGYTF. The chain recombines TRBV29-1 with TRBJ1-2; TRBD1 matches 8 bases. CDR3 size: 14 residues. With 7 bases clipped from V and 1 base from J, the junction kept 8 bases outside the gene matches. Germline loops: CDR1 SQVTM, CDR2 ANQGSEA. The full variable domain, with the rest looked up from reference TRBV29-1 and TRBJ1-2, is SAVISQKPSRDICQRGTSLTIQCQVDSQVTMMFWYRQQPGQSLTLIATANQGSEATYESGFVIDKFPISRPNLTFSTLTVSNMSPEDSSIYLCSALDRDLNYGYTFGSGTRLTVV.

The genes are TRBV5-1 and TRBJ2-1, with a weak D call TRBD1 (6 bases). Trimming removed 3 bases at V and 9 bases at J, with 16 bases between. Looked up from germline, CDR1 is SGHRS and CDR2 is YFSETQ. The length of the CDR3 is 14 residues. DNA for the CDR3: TGCGCCAGCAGCTCCCAAATCAACAGGGCTGAGCAGTTCTTC. The encoded protein is CASSSQINRAEQFF.

This clonotype was observed a few times. The CDR3 loop reads CASSPWDLNTEAFF. In nucleotides, the CDR3 is TGTGCCAGCAGTCCCTGGGATCTGAACACTGAAGCTTTCTTT. J is TRBJ1-1 and V is TRBV27; D is ambiguous. This CDR3 region has 14 residues. V was pared by 5 bases and J by 0 bases, with 10 bases between. Germline V gives CDR1 MNHEY, CDR2 SMNVEV (reference sequence).

The V call is TRBV7-2, the J call TRBJ1-1, with D tentatively TRBD1 (6 bases). This CDR3 region has 14 residues. The germline V and J ends were trimmed by 1 base and 6 bases, with 12 bases remaining between them. The germline gives CDR1 SGHTA, CDR2 FQGNSA. The CDR3 reads CASSLVAGAPEAFF. The CDR3 region has the DNA TGTGCCAGCAGCTTAGTTGCAGGGGCGCCTGAAGCTTTCTTT.

A few counts support this clonotype. The chain carries TRBV6-6 and TRBJ2-1, with 13 bases that match TRBD2. V shed 5 bases, J shed 9 bases, and the junction held 7 bases outside the gene matches. In germline, CDR1 is MNHNY, CDR2 SVGAGI (reference sequence). The CDR3 extends over 15 amino acids. CDR3 sequence: CASSKTSGRAGEQFF. CDR3 DNA sequence: TGTGCCAGCAGTAAAACTAGCGGGAGGGCCGGTGAGCAGTTCTTC.

In this sample, this clonotype turned up a few times. The rearrangement joins TRBV20-1 to TRBJ1-1; D ambiguous. Germline values: CDR1 DFQATT, CDR2 SNEGSKA (reference sequence). This CDR3 comprises 15 residues. The V gene lost 2 bases and the J gene lost 1 base, with 14 bases spanning the gap. CDR3 region: CSARFGDRRNTEAFF. In nucleotides, the CDR3 is TGCAGTGCTAGATTCGGGGATAGGAGGAACACTGAAGCTTTCTTT.

The chain links TRBV14 to TRBJ1-3; D is possibly TRBD1 (6 bases). The CDR3 sequence is 15 residues long. The V and J ends lost 2 bases and 3 bases respectively, with 11 bases between them. The germline CDR1 and CDR2 sequences are SGHDN and FVKESK. The CDR3 is CASSQYRGLGNTIYF. The CDR3 nucleotides read TGTGCCAGCAGCCAATATCGGGGGCTTGGAAACACCATATATTTT.

The rearrangement uses TRBV29-1 and TRBJ2-7, with D tentatively TRBD1 (6 bases). From germline, CDR1 is SQVTM and CDR2 ANQGSEA. The CDR3 consists of 12 residues. Deletions cut 4 bases from V and 5 bases from J, with 12 bases between. CDR3 in DNA: TGCAGCGTTGCTAACAGGGATCACGAGCAGTACTTC. This encodes CSVANRDHEQYF.

There are a few counts of this clonotype. This chain joins TRBV6-5 and TRBJ2-4, with TRBD2 identical over 11 bases. The germline gives CDR1 MNHEY, CDR2 SVGAGI. V lost 4 bases to trimming and J lost 6 bases; unmatched junction nucleotides: 8. CDR3 length: 16 amino acids. CDR3 coding DNA: TGTGCCAGCAGTTCGTCACTAGCGGGGGACCTAAACATTCAGTACTTC. Translating gives CASSSSLAGDLNIQYF.

The sample holds a few counts of this clonotype. V is TRBV11-3 and J is TRBJ1-5, with D perhaps TRBD1 (6 bases). Germline CDR1 is SGHNT and CDR2 is YENEEA. With 1 base removed from V and 6 bases from J, the gap between germline ends came to 19 bases. This CDR3 is 17 amino acids long. The CDR3 nucleotides read TGTGCCAGCAGCTTAGTACCGGCAGGGGCGGTTGGTCAGCCCCAGCATTTT. This codes for CASSLVPAGAVGQPQHF. The entire variable domain, with the rest obtained from reference TRBV11-3 and TRBJ1-5, is as follows: EAGVVQSPRYKIIEKKQPVAFWCNPISGHNTLYWYLQNLGQGPELLIRYENEEAVDDSQLPKDRFSAERLKGVDSTLKIQPAELGDSAVYLCASSLVPAGAVGQPQHFGDGTRLSIL.

The chain joins TRBV29-1 to TRBJ2-7, with 7 bases lining up with TRBD1. Germline-derived CDR1 and CDR2 are SQVTM and ANQGSEA. The CDR3 contains 14 residues. Trimming cost V 2 bases and J 7 bases; bases outside gene matches: 11. The CDR3 loop reads CSVEQTGPSREQYF. Written as DNA, the CDR3 is TGCAGCGTTGAACAGACAGGGCCCTCGCGGGAGCAGTACTTC.

There are a few counts of this clonotype. Here the CDR3 reads CASSPPVGNRGKDIQYF. In nucleotides, the CDR3 is TGTGCCAGCAGCCCCCCCGTAGGAAACAGGGGTAAAGACATTCAGTACTTC. The chain is built from TRBV7-9 and TRBJ2-4; 7 bases are shared with TRBD1. Germline values: CDR1 SEHNR, CDR2 FQNEAQ (reference sequence). V was clipped by 5 bases and J by 8 bases; unmatched bases: 18. There are 17 residues in the CDR3. The full variable domain, in which reference TRBV7-9 and TRBJ2-4 provide the parts outside the CDR3, is DTGVSQNPRHKITKRGQNVTFRCDPISEHNRLYWYRQTLGQGPEFLTYFQNEAQLEKSRLLSDRFSAERPKGSFSTLEIQRTEQGDSAMYLCASSPPVGNRGKDIQYFGAGTRLSVL.

The V gene is TRBV6-5, the J gene TRBJ1-1; D uncertain. Trimming cost V 0 bases and J 0 bases, with 11 bases left between them. This CDR3 region has 16 residues. CDR1 is MNHEY, CDR2 SVGAGI, per germline. CDR3 loop: CASSYSINRLNTEAFF. CDR3 in DNA: TGTGCCAGCAGTTACTCGATCAACCGTTTGAACACTGAAGCTTTCTTT.

The chain combines TRBV12-3 or TRBV12-4 with TRBJ1-5; D perhaps matches TRBD1 (6 bases). The CDR3 extends over 18 amino acids. V was pared by 2 bases and J by 7 bases, with 24 bases between. CDR3: CASSLFAVGLGGGQPQHF. The CDR3 nucleotides read TGTGCCAGCAGTTTATTCGCAGTCGGGCTCGGTGGGGGCCAGCCCCAGCATTTT.

This clonotype came up a few times. The chain employs TRBV6-6 and TRBJ1-1; possibly TRBD1 for D (6 bases). Germline CDR1 and CDR2: MNHNY and SVGAGI (reference sequence). There are 14 residues in the CDR3. With 6 bases removed from V and 3 bases from J, the gap between germline ends came to 14 bases. The CDR3 DNA sequence: TGTGCCAGCAGAGAAGGGGGGTCATACACTGAAGCTTTCTTT. Translating gives CASREGGSYTEAFF.

V is TRBV6-1 and J is TRBJ2-3, with D possibly being TRBD2 (5 bases). V dropped 1 base and J dropped 6 bases, with 23 bases sitting between them. CDR1 and CDR2 (germline): MNHNS, SASEGT. This CDR3 comprises 18 residues. CDR3 bases: TGTGCCAGCAGTGAAGGGATTATCCGTGGACGCCGAGGGGATACGCAGTATTTT. Protein product: CASSEGIIRGRRGDTQYF.

The rearrangement links TRBV29-1 to TRBJ2-7, with D possibly called TRBD1 or TRBD2 (6 bases each). Germline V lookup: CDR1 SQVTM, CDR2 ANQGSEA. The CDR3 length is 14 residues. The CDR3 DNA is TGCCGTCCCGGGGGCCGGAACAGAACCTACGAGCAGTACTTC. Protein sequence: CRPGGRNRTYEQYF.

This sequence joins TRBV7-2 and TRBJ1-6, with a weak D call TRBD1 (5 bases). Trimming took 3 bases from V and 7 from J, leaving 19 bases between them. The CDR3 is 17 residues long. Germline assignment: CDR1 SGHTA and CDR2 FQGNSA. CDR3 sequence: CASSFANGSPGNSPLHF. CDR3 bases: TGTGCCAGCAGCTTCGCCAACGGGAGCCCAGGGAATTCACCCCTCCACTTT.

The V and J genes are TRBV11-1 and TRBJ2-7; no reliable D call. Germline CDR1 and CDR2: SGHAT and FQDESV (reference sequence). V lost 0 bases and J lost 7, with 10 bases in between. The CDR3 runs to 13 residues. CDR3 protein: CASSLASVGEQYF. CDR3 DNA: TGTGCCAGCAGCTTAGCATCGGTGGGAGAGCAGTACTTC.

This rearrangement joins TRBV18 to TRBJ1-1; D is perhaps TRBD1 (5 bases). Trimming left V 2 bases short and J 4 bases short, with 11 bases between. CDR1 is KGHSH, CDR2 LQKENI, per germline. The CDR3 has 14 residues. The CDR3 DNA follows: TGTGCCAGCTCACCAAGAGGAAGGGGCACTGAAGCTTTCTTT. This translates into CASSPRGRGTEAFF.

This clonotype was picked up a small number of times. This sequence joins TRBV10-2 and TRBJ2-3, with 7 bases that match TRBD2. Germline V gives CDR1 WSHSY, CDR2 SAAADI. Trimming at V came to 6 bases and at J to 2 bases, leaving 2 bases not matched to a gene. This CDR3 has 13 amino acids. The CDR3 nucleotides read TGCGCCAGCAGCACTAGCGCCACAGATACGCAGTATTTT. Translating it yields CASSTSATDTQYF.